A single sample is the source of the 13 T cell receptor beta chains below, sequenced in a study of cytomegalovirus exposure and HLA in healthy donors. In the PCR, 60 Vbeta and 13 Jbeta primers were used. The protocol was immunoSEQ multiplex PCR, while the TCRdb copy is restricted to in-frame clones and leaves out a portion. The sample lists 170,000 or so clones, around 80% occurring once. Sequenced sample: PBMCs. The source of these receptors is a male donor in good health and CMV-seropositive.

J is TRBJ1-6 and V is TRBV9, with 7 bases matching TRBD1. The length of the CDR3 is 16 residues. Germline CDR1 reads SGDLS; CDR2 reads YYNGEE. The junction had 5 bases not matched to a gene; V was cut back by 3 bases and J by 2 bases. This CDR3 reads CASSGDRETYNSPLHF. In nucleotides, the CDR3 is TGTGCCAGCAGCGGTGACAGGGAGACCTATAATTCACCCCTCCACTTT.

V and J are TRBV29-1 and TRBJ2-3; possibly TRBD2 for D (6 bases). V was shortened by 6 bases and J by 6 bases, with 13 bases between the two germline ends. Looked up from germline, CDR1 is SQVTM and CDR2 is ANQGSEA. The CDR3 consists of 12 residues. CDR3 DNA sequence: TGCAGCGTGGCCGGGAGTGAGGATACGCAGTATTTT. Residues: CSVAGSEDTQYF.

The chain has TRBV7-9 and TRBJ2-5, with TRBD2 identical over 11 bases. The V and J ends lost 6 bases and 3 bases, in that order; junction bases with no gene match: 6. Germline V gene data show CDR1 as SEHNR and CDR2 as FQNEAQ (reference sequence). The CDR3 totals 15 residues. CDR3 sequence: CASSSLAGVEETQYF. The DNA for the CDR3 is TGTGCCAGCAGTTCACTAGCGGGAGTAGAAGAGACCCAGTACTTC.

This chain uses TRBV5-1 with TRBJ2-3; TRBD2 agrees at 7 bases. Germline trimming cut 0 bases from V and 5 bases from J; bases unmatched to any gene: 9. The CDR3 is 16 amino acids. Germline values: CDR1 SGHRS, CDR2 YFSETQ. The CDR3 region has the DNA TGCGCCAGCAGCTTGGCCGTGGCGGGGGTACAAGATACGCAGTATTTT. Translated, it gives CASSLAVAGVQDTQYF.

The rearrangement links TRBV27 to TRBJ2-5; the D is unclear. TRBJ2-7 explains the end of the DNA better; the J call may be wrong. The CDR3 totals 14 residues. The germline V gene encodes CDR1 MNHEY and CDR2 SMNVEV (reference sequence). In DNA, the CDR3 is TGTGCCAGCAGATTTCAGGTTGGATCCTACGAGCAGTACTTC. This codes for CASRFQVGSYEQYF.

The chain combines TRBV23-1 with TRBJ2-1, with 15 bases lining up with TRBD2. TRBV23-1 is treated as an ORF (open reading frame) with a function not yet certain. This CDR3 comprises 21 residues. Trimming removed 4 bases from V and 4 bases from J; junction bases left unmatched: 17. The CDR3 is CASSREPGTSGRNGPYNEQFF. The CDR3 DNA reads TGCGCCAGCAGTCGAGAACCCGGGACTAGCGGGAGGAATGGGCCATACAATGAGCAGTTCTTC.

There are a few counts of this clone. The gene calls are TRBV9 and TRBJ2-3; TRBD2 matches at 10 bases. Germline CDR1 reads SGDLS; CDR2 reads YYNGEE. V lost 3 bases to trimming and J lost 3 bases; unmatched junction nucleotides: 10. The CDR3 is 17 amino acids. The DNA of the CDR3 is TGTGCCAGCAGCGCCCGTGTAGCGGGAGGTCTGACAGATACGCAGTATTTT. The encoded protein is CASSARVAGGLTDTQYF.

The chain is built from TRBV7-3 and TRBJ2-5; tentatively, D is TRBD1 (5 bases). The CDR3 has 13 residues. CDR1 and CDR2 from the germline V gene are SGHTA and FQGTGA. Here the CDR3 DNA reads TGTGCGACGAGCAGGGCCTCCCAAGAGACCCAGTACTTC. This translates into CATSRASQETQYF.

The V call is TRBV18, the J call TRBJ2-1; D call uncertain. Germline V gene lookup returns CDR1 KGHSH and CDR2 LQKENI. V gave up 1 base and J gave up 8 bases, with 18 bases separating them. This CDR3 has 16 residues. CDR3 nucleotides: TGTGCCAGCTCACCACGAAAGAGGTCCTATGGCGATGAGCAGTTCTTC. This encodes CASSPRKRSYGDEQFF.

The chain has TRBV2 and TRBJ2-5; D is perhaps TRBD1 (6 bases). Germline V gene sequence: CDR1 SNHLY, CDR2 FYNNEI. There are 13 residues in the CDR3. Between the trimmed V and J ends, which lost 7 bases and 6 bases, there was a span of 15 bases. The CDR3 bases are TGTGCCAGCAAACAGGGCGACGGAAAGACCCAGTACTTC. It encodes CASKQGDGKTQYF.

V usage is TRBV5-1 and J usage is TRBJ2-1; 8 nucleotides line up with TRBD1. The CDR3 runs 15 residues. Per germline, CDR1 SGHRS and CDR2 YFSETQ. Unmatched junction bases numbered 10, after V lost 4 bases and J lost 7 bases. CDR3 nucleotide sequence: TGCGCCAGCAGCCCTCAGGGGGCGCAGGTGAATGAGCAGTTCTTC. The encoded protein is CASSPQGAQVNEQFF.

A word on this clone: At the DNA level, this CDR3 is encoded by other sequences in the same sample as well. The chain links TRBV5-1 to TRBJ1-2; TRBD1 agrees at 12 bases. V gave up 0 bases and J gave up 8 bases; unmatched junction bases: 2. Germline CDR1 and CDR2: SGHRS and YFSETQ. This CDR3 is 14 amino acids long. The CDR3 loop is CASSLAGTGGGYTF. CDR3 nucleotide sequence: TGCGCCAGCAGCTTGGCCGGGACAGGGGGCGGCTACACCTTC.

The table lists this clone with a few counts. The V and J genes are TRBV29-1 and TRBJ2-1; D is perhaps TRBD2 (5 bases). The CDR3 is made up of 14 amino acids. Looked up from germline, CDR1 is SQVTM and CDR2 is ANQGSEA. Trimming took off 6 bases at V and 3 bases at J, with 15 bases between the two ends. The CDR3 region is CSVGLDQVYNEQFF. In DNA form, the CDR3 reads TGCAGCGTAGGACTGGATCAAGTCTACAATGAGCAGTTCTTC.